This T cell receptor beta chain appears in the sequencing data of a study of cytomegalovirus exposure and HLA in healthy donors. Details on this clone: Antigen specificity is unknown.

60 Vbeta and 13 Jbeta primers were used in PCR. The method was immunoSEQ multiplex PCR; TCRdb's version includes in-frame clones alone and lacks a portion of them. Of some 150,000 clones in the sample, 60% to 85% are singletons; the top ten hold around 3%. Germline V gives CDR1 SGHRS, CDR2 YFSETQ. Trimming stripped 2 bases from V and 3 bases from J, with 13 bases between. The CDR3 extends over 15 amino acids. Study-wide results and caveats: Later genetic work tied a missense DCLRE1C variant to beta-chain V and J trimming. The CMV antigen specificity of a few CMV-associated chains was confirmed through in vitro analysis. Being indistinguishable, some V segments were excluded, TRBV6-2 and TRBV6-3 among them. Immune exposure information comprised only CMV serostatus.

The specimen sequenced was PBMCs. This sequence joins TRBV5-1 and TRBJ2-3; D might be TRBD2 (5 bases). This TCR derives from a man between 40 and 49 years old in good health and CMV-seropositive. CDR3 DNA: TGCGCCAGCAGCTTCAGAGGGAGTAAAACAGATACGCAGTATTTT. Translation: CASSFRGSKTDTQYF.